This T cell receptor (beta chain) was recorded in a study of T cell responses to AZD1222 COVID-19 vaccine listed by TCRdb under 2021. As for the study more broadly: A total of approximately 230 trial participants underwent TCR sequencing, of whom around 200 received two doses of AZD1222 and 26 received two doses of the MenACWY control vaccine. Trial participants were enrolled by age into 18-55, 56-69 and 70-plus year subgroups, with approximately 150, 28 and 58 TCR-sequenced participants respectively.

Note on this clone: The antigen this receptor binds is unknown. No base-level quality is on record; no much larger clone is a single base apart.

Study-level results and caveats: In the small 56-69-year group, the increase in depth fell short of significance, most likely because of low power. CD4 TCRs associated with the vaccine covered the entire spike protein, and the dominant responses were in regions 160-218 and 743-854. After two AZD1222 doses, spike-specific TCR breadth and depth were significantly higher than at day 0 and than in MenACWY recipients. Participants were mostly white British, with more females than males. The authors suggested clonal diversity may have been underestimated. Because no samples from the day 14 peak response were available, repertoires could be characterized only after the peak T cell response. Epitopes outside the regions mutated in the B.1.351 and B.1.1.7 variants were reportedly recognized by nearly half of the unique spike-specific TCRs. Conclusions about previously exposed vaccinees were limited because only a handful of AZD1222 recipients were SARS-CoV-2 seropositive at baseline.

The CDR3 regions of human TCRbeta chains were subjected to immunosequencing. The study's processing was this. TCRs in the repertoires were compared against a reference library of SARS-CoV-2-specific TCRs that had been generated with the MIRA antigen-specificity platform. Breadth meant the fraction of unique TCRs that were SARS-CoV-2-associated, whereas depth meant the fraction of total T cells that were SARS-CoV-2-associated. Using the MIRA data, each spike-specific TCR was assigned both to the spike region to which the TCR was reactive and to a CD4 or CD8 class. Log10-transformed breadth and depth values were compared by one-way ANOVA with Sidak's multiple comparisons tests. TCRdb obtained this table from immuneACCESS and retained in-frame rearrangements with V and J assigned. These tables miss some clones; where compared with another copy, unresolved V genes account for less than half of the shortfall, and the remainder is unexplained. V, J and clone size derive from that table, while D and trimming were established from the DNA sequence. This sample has tens of thousands of clones in its table, and around nine tenths of those were observed once. 10% of the sample is taken by the ten largest.

According to the study, the label for this sample's time point signals: baseline before first vaccination. The intended sense of this specimen's treatment or condition label: meningococcal conjugate vaccine given as trial control. Vaccinee samples came from UK trials COV001 and COV002, including a single-blind randomized controlled phase 2/3 trial of AZD1222 (ChAdOx1 nCoV-19) in healthy adults. For TCRbeta chain sequencing, PBMC samples from trial participants were taken at day 0 and at day 28 after the second dose. Based on the germline V gene, the CDR1 and CDR2 sequences are SGDLS and YYNGEE. The CDR3 runs 15 amino acids, cysteine and phenylalanine included. Only the CDR3 part of the read is kept: 45 bases, read in frame from the first base. Trimmed from V: 3 bases; trimmed from J: 1 base; junction bases lacking a gene match: 6.

The V and J segments used are TRBV9 and TRBJ1-1; 7 nucleotides in the junction match TRBD1. The sample here was peripheral blood, taken on day 0 of MenACWY control vaccination. The TCR was taken from an adult in good health. This receptor has the CDR3 CASSAIQGSNTEAFF. The DNA sequence follows: TGTGCCAGCAGCGCCATACAGGGGTCGAACACTGAAGCTTTCTTT.